This record looks at one T cell receptor beta chain sequence and its context. Its antigen is undetermined. Losses at the gene ends were 7 bases for V and 3 bases for J; bases not matched to a gene: 8. The CDR3 contains 14 residues. Germline CDR1 reads WSHSY; CDR2 reads SAAADI. The data belong to a study of response to subunit inactivated influenza vaccine. TCRdb independently ran MiXCR on the RT-PCR reads; one entry per CDR3 protein. The table records roughly 760,000 distinct CDR3 sequences, less than 25% of them present only once. Points from the study as a whole: The authors put forward the suggestion that each seasonal influenza vaccination may bring in only a limited number of new T cells.

The TCR originated in a man in his fifties who received an inactivated influenza vaccine. This specimen was PBMCs from blood, taken around 5 days after vaccination. This chain uses TRBV10-2 with TRBJ2-7; 8 bases are shared with TRBD1. CDR3 nucleotide sequence: TGCGCCAGCACCAATACAGGGGGACTCTACGAGCAGTACTTC. Encoded protein: CASTNTGGLYEQYF.